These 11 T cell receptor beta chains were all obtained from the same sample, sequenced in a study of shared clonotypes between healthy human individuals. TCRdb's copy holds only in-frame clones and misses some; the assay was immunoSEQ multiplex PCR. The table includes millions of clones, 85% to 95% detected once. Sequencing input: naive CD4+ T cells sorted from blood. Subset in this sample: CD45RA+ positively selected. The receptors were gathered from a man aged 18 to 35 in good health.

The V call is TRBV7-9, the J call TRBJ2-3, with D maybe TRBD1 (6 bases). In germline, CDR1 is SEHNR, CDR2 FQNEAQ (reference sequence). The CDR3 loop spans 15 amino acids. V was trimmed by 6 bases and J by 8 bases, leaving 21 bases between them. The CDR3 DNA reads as TGTGCCAGCAGTCCTCCATTTCGATTAGGGGGTACGCAGTATTTT. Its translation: CASSPPFRLGGTQYF.

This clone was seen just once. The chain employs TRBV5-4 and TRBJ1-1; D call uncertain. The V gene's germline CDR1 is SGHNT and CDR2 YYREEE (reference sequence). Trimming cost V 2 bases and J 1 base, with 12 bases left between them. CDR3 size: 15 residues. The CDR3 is CASSFLTTQNTEAFF. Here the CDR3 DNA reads TGTGCCAGCAGCTTCCTTACAACCCAGAACACTGAAGCTTTCTTT.

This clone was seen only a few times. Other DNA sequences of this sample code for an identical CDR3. The CDR3 protein is CASSTSYEQYF. CDR3 DNA: TGTGCCAGCAGTACCTCCTACGAGCAGTACTTC. This sequence joins TRBV2 and TRBJ2-7; D uncertain. The CDR3 runs 11 residues. The V and J ends lost 5 bases and 0 bases respectively, with 2 bases between them. CDR1 and CDR2 (germline): SNHLY, FYNNEI.

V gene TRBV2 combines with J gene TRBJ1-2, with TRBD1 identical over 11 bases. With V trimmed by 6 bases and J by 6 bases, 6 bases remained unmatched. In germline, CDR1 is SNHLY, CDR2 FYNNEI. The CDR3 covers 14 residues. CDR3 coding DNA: TGTGCCAGCAGCGGAGGACAGGGGGCGAATGGCTACACCTTC. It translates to CASSGGQGANGYTF.

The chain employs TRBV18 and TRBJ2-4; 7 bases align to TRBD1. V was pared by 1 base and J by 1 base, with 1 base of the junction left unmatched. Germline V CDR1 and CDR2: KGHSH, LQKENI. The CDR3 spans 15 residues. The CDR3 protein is CASSPQQGAKNIQYF. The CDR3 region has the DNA TGTGCCAGCTCACCACAACAGGGGGCCAAAAACATTCAGTACTTC.

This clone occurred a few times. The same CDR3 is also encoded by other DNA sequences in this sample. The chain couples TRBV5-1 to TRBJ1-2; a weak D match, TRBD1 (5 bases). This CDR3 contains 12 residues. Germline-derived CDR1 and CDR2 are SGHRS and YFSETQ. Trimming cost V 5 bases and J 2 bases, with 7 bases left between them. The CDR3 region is CASRGDNYGYTF. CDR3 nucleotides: TGCGCCAGCAGGGGGGACAACTATGGCTACACCTTC.

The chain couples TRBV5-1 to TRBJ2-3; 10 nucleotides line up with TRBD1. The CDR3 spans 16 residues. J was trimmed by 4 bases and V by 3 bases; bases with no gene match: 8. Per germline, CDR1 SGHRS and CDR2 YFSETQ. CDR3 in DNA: TGCGCCAGCAGCTCCTCCCCGGGACAGGGGTCAGATACGCAGTATTTT. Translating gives CASSSSPGQGSDTQYF.

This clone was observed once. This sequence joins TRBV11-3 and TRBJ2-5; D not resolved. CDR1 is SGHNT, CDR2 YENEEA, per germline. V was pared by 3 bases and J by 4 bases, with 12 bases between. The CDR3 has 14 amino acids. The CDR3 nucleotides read TGTGCCAGCAGCTTGCAGGTAGTTGGAGAGACCCAGTACTTC. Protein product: CASSLQVVGETQYF.

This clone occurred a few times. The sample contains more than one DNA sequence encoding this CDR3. The CDR3 is CASSPPEETQYF. The CDR3 DNA reads TGTGCCAGCTCACCACCGGAAGAGACCCAGTACTTC. The chain carries TRBV18 and TRBJ2-5; no definite D call. The ends were cut back, 0 bases at V and 3 bases at J, with 2 bases in the middle. CDR3 length: 12 residues. CDR1 KGHSH and CDR2 LQKENI come from the germline V gene.

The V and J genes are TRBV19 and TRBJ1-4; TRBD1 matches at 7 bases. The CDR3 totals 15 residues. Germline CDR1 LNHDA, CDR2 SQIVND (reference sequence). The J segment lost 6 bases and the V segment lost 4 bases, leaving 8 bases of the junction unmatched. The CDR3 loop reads CASSNRQGGHEKLFF. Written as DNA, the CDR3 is TGTGCCAGTAGTAACCGACAGGGCGGGCATGAAAAACTGTTTTTT.

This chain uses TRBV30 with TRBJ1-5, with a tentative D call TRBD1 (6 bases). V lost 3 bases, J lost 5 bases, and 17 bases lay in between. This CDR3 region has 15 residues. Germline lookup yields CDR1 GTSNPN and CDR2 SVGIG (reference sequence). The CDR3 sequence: CAWRTRGGPDQPQHF. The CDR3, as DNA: TGTGCCTGGAGGACGAGAGGGGGGCCAGATCAGCCCCAGCATTTT.